This paragraph covers one TCR beta chain sequence. As yet, its antigen is unknown. The data originate from a study of T cell responses to AZD1222 COVID-19 vaccine. Trimming removed 6 bases from V and 7 bases from J, with 16 bases in between. The CDR3 totals 14 residues. Per germline, CDR1 MRHNA and CDR2 SNTAGT. General study results and limits: Spike-wide coverage was observed for vaccine-associated CD4 TCRs, with dominant responses at 160-218 and 743-854. With two AZD1222 doses given, Spike-specific TCR breadth and depth both rose. AZD1222 recipients seropositive at baseline numbered only 6 or 7. Unmutated regions of variants are reportedly targeted by nearly half of spike-specific TCRs.

Profiling relied on immunoSEQ multiplex PCR, and the TCRdb table lists in-frame clones only, not all of them. The table includes 55,000 to 75,000 clones, about 88% detected once. The TCR was taken from an adult in good health. The genes are TRBV6-4 and TRBJ2-1; no clear D. The material was peripheral blood, obtained on day 0 of AZD1222 vaccination. CDR3 nucleotide sequence: TGTGCCAGCAGCGACGGCCAGGCCTCGAATGAGCAGTTCTTC. It specifies CASSDGQASNEQFF.